The entry below describes one T cell receptor (beta chain). Its antigen is as yet unknown. This specimen belongs to a study of blood T cells in healthy people across ages. Findings of the study overall: Age advanced and TCR beta diversity per million T cells fell, roughly linearly. Correlation between TCR beta diversity and naive T cell percentage was strong.

It was with a sample-barcoded 5' primer and a J-beta primer mix that a second PCR of about 6 to 12 cycles was run. Each of the cDNA molecules was tagged by a template-switch adaptor with 12 random nucleotides. TCRdb called the 5' RACE reads again in MiXCR, with one record for every CDR3 protein. The profile shows about 570,000 distinct CDR3 sequences, 25% to 30% of them singletons. Trimming removed 5 bases at V and 2 bases at J, with 7 bases between. Germline loops: CDR1 LNHNV, CDR2 YYDKDF (reference sequence). The CDR3 is 13 residues long. The chain couples TRBV15 to TRBJ1-5, with D uncertain. The specimen was blood. The sequence was collected from a woman aged 70-85 years in good health. The CDR3 bases are TGTGCCACCAGCTGGGGTGGCAATCAGCCCCAGCATTTT. Amino acid sequence: CATSWGGNQPQHF.